These 25 T cell receptor beta chains came from one sample sequenced in a study of beta chain features in type 1 diabetes. Expressed TCRB transcripts were sequenced because the entire RNA isolate underwent reverse transcription. Only in-frame clones appear in the TCRdb table, and some are missing; sequencing was by immunoSEQ multiplex PCR. Seen here are over 350,000 clones, around 15% observed once, and the top ten hold approximately 0.02%. Sequenced material: naive CD4+ T cells from blood. All receptors derive from a woman between 18 and 30 years old in good health.

This clone has just a few counts. This chain connects TRBV29-1 to TRBJ1-2; a possible D gene is TRBD1 (6 bases). Germline CDR1 and CDR2: SQVTM and ANQGSEA. V dropped 7 bases and J dropped 5 bases, with 14 bases sitting between them. The CDR3 runs 12 residues. The CDR3 loop reads CSAARGPYGYTF. In nucleotides, the CDR3 is TGCAGCGCCGCCAGGGGACCATATGGCTACACCTTC.

J is TRBJ1-1 and V is TRBV28, with unresolved D. This CDR3 has 14 amino acids. V gave up 6 bases and J gave up 6 bases, with 17 bases separating them. CDR1 and CDR2 from the germline V gene are MDHEN and SYDVKM. The CDR3 nucleotides are TGTGCCAGCAGCCCAGAACCCATACCGTCTGAAGCTTTCTTT. Amino acid sequence: CASSPEPIPSEAFF. The variable domain in full, with the rest retrieved from reference TRBV28 and TRBJ1-1, is DVKVTQSSRYLVKRTGEKVFLECVQDMDHENMFWYRQDPGLGLRLIYFSYDVKMKEKGDIPEGYSVSREKKERFSLILESASTNQTSMYLCASSPEPIPSEAFFGQGTRLTVV.

As concerns this clone: The junction departs from the called germline gene at one end, perhaps through a read error. The chain carries TRBV29-1 and TRBJ2-1, with 7 bases matching TRBD1. This CDR3 contains 12 residues. The V gene's germline CDR1 is SQVTM and CDR2 ANQGSEA. The CDR3 region has the DNA TGCAGCGTTGAGAGGGGGCCCCGGACGTGGATCTTC. It translates to CSVERGPRTWIF.

The genes are TRBV7-2 and TRBJ2-1, with TRBD2 matching 11 bases. This CDR3 contains 17 residues. Germline loops: CDR1 SGHTA, CDR2 FQGNSA. V lost 5 bases and J lost 4; bases outside the gene matches: 10. The CDR3 sequence: CASSPREGLAGYNEQFF. For the CDR3, the DNA is TGTGCCAGCAGCCCCCGTGAAGGACTAGCGGGTTACAATGAGCAGTTCTTC.

The chain recombines TRBV11-1 with TRBJ2-5; possible D gene TRBD2, 6 bases. Germline CDR1 is SGHAT and CDR2 is FQDESV (reference sequence). The CDR3 is made up of 14 amino acids. Trimming cost V 3 bases and J 8 bases, with 16 bases left between them. CDR3 in amino acids: CASSFGGKIGTQYF. CDR3 nucleotide sequence: TGTGCCAGCAGCTTCGGGGGTAAAATAGGTACCCAGTACTTC.

This clone was picked up a small number of times. The J gene is TRBJ1-2, the V gene TRBV5-1; no reliable D call. The V and J ends lost 7 bases and 3 bases respectively, with 10 bases between them. The CDR3 consists of 12 residues. Germline V CDR1 and CDR2: SGHRS, YFSETQ. This chain's CDR3 is CASGGGYYGYTF. For the CDR3, the DNA is TGCGCCAGCGGCGGAGGGTACTATGGCTACACCTTC.

The genes are TRBV28 and TRBJ2-7; perhaps TRBD2 as D (5 bases). Germline CDR1 reads MDHEN; CDR2 reads SYDVKM. The CDR3 has 12 amino acids. V lost 2 bases and J 6 bases, leaving 8 bases between the germline ends. This CDR3 is CASSLGGGEQYF. As DNA, the CDR3 is TGTGCCAGCAGTTTAGGAGGAGGCGAGCAGTACTTC.

In this sample, this clone turned up a few times. The chain employs TRBV2 and TRBJ2-1, with D perhaps TRBD2 (5 bases). V lost 4 bases to trimming and J lost 5 bases, with 12 bases between them. The germline gives CDR1 SNHLY, CDR2 FYNNEI. The CDR3 contains 14 residues. CDR3 in amino acids: CASSVEAAHNEQFF. CDR3 coding DNA: TGTGCCAGCAGTGTGGAGGCCGCCCACAATGAGCAGTTCTTC.

This clone was detected a few times. The chain has TRBV10-3 and TRBJ2-1; D is perhaps TRBD1 (6 bases). CDR3 length: 14 residues. Germline assignment: CDR1 ENHRY and CDR2 SYGVKD. Trimming left V 0 bases short and J 3 bases short, with 6 bases between. The CDR3 region is CAISESQGYNEQFF. For the CDR3, the DNA is TGTGCCATCAGTGAGTCACAGGGCTACAATGAGCAGTTCTTC.

CDR3 amino acids: CASSQRTGEKLFF. CDR3 coding DNA: TGTGCCAGCAGCCAAAGAACAGGGGAAAAACTGTTTTTT. The gene calls are TRBV4-2 and TRBJ1-4; D is perhaps TRBD1 (6 bases). This CDR3 is built from 13 residues. Germline CDR1 LGHNA, CDR2 YNFKEQ. V lost 2 bases and J 8 bases, leaving 9 bases between the germline ends.

This clone has more than one count but fewer than ten. V gene TRBV27 combines with J gene TRBJ2-3; TRBD1 matches at 7 bases. In germline, CDR1 is MNHEY, CDR2 SMNVEV (reference sequence). The CDR3 length is 14 residues. J gave up 2 bases and V 6 bases, and 5 bases lay outside the gene matches. CDR3 bases: TGTGCCAGCAGCCCGGGACAGCCCACAGATACGCAGTATTTT. Amino acid sequence: CASSPGQPTDTQYF.

The rearrangement joins TRBV7-2 to TRBJ2-5; D unresolved. The CDR3 extends over 11 amino acids. Germline V lookup: CDR1 SGHTA, CDR2 FQGNSA. The V gene lost 4 bases and the J gene lost 9 bases, with 9 bases spanning the gap. The CDR3 protein is CASSWLRSQYF. CDR3 bases: TGTGCCAGCAGCTGGCTGAGGTCCCAGTACTTC.

This clone came up a few times. The J gene is TRBJ2-7, the V gene TRBV30; tentatively, D is TRBD1 (5 bases). Deletions cut 2 bases from V and 4 bases from J, with 12 bases between. The germline V gene encodes CDR1 GTSNPN and CDR2 SVGIG (reference sequence). The CDR3 covers 13 residues. The CDR3 DNA is TGTGCCTGGAGTTTAGGGGTTTCATACGAGCAGTACTTC. This sequence encodes CAWSLGVSYEQYF.

The rearrangement joins TRBV4-1 to TRBJ2-5; 8 nucleotides line up with TRBD2. With V trimmed by 3 bases and J by 5 bases, 5 bases remained unmatched. Germline V gene lookup returns CDR1 MGHRA and CDR2 YSYEKL. The CDR3 has 14 amino acids. CDR3 loop: CASSHSGLVETQYF. The DNA for the CDR3 is TGCGCCAGCAGCCACTCGGGACTAGTGGAGACCCAGTACTTC.

The table lists this clone with a few counts. The chain couples TRBV2 to TRBJ1-2; 9 bases align to TRBD1. The V gene end was trimmed by 4 bases and the J gene end by 4 bases; junction bases not matched to a gene: 7. The CDR3 covers 15 residues. In germline, CDR1 is SNHLY, CDR2 FYNNEI. The CDR3: CASSGDRERGYGYTF. Here the CDR3 DNA reads TGTGCCAGCAGTGGGGACAGGGAACGTGGCTATGGCTACACCTTC.

There are a few counts of this clone. V and J are TRBV29-1 and TRBJ1-1, with D possibly being TRBD1 (5 bases). Germline CDR1 is SQVTM and CDR2 is ANQGSEA. The V end was cut by 8 bases, the J end by 5 bases, with 24 bases between. The CDR3 loop spans 15 amino acids. In DNA, the CDR3 is TGCAGCCTTGTTAAGTCAGGGTCTTTTTTGACTGAAGCTTTCTTT. Its translation is CSLVKSGSFLTEAFF.

This clone was seen more than once but under ten times. The chain combines TRBV4-2 with TRBJ2-7; D remains ambiguous. The germline V and J ends were trimmed by 4 bases and 4 bases, with 11 bases remaining between them. This CDR3 region has 13 residues. The germline V gene encodes CDR1 LGHNA and CDR2 YNFKEQ. CDR3 in DNA: TGTGCCAGCAGCCGAAGGAGTAGGTACGAGCAGTACTTC. Its protein is CASSRRSRYEQYF.

This chain joins TRBV29-1 and TRBJ1-2; 8 positions agree with TRBD1. This CDR3 is built from 15 residues. V lost 0 bases, J lost 5 bases, and 8 bases stayed unmatched. Germline V gives CDR1 SQVTM, CDR2 ANQGSEA. The CDR3, as DNA: TGCAGCGTTGAAGATCCCGACAGGGGTTGGTATGGCTACACCTTC. Its protein product is CSVEDPDRGWYGYTF.

The chain employs TRBV6-1 and TRBJ2-1; D may be TRBD2 (6 bases). In germline, CDR1 is MNHNS, CDR2 SASEGT. The CDR3 runs to 15 residues. The V gene lost 4 bases and the J gene lost 0 bases, with 10 bases spanning the gap. CDR3 DNA sequence: TGTGCCAGCAGTGTGGGGAGGAGCTCCTACAATGAGCAGTTCTTC. This gives the protein CASSVGRSSYNEQFF.

This clone was seen a few times. Other DNA sequences in this sample translate to the same CDR3. The CDR3 DNA reads as TGTGCCAGCAGACCGGGACAGTCCTACGAGCAGTACTTC. It codes for CASRPGQSYEQYF. The V call is TRBV28, the J call TRBJ2-7; 7 nucleotides agree with TRBD1. This CDR3 contains 13 residues. Germline V gives CDR1 MDHEN, CDR2 SYDVKM. The trim removed 6 bases at V and 1 base at J, leaving 3 bases unmatched.

The CDR3 nucleotides read TGTGCCAGCAGCGTCCAGGGTTCCCTCTACGAGCAGTACTTC. Its translation: CASSVQGSLYEQYF. J is TRBJ2-7 and V is TRBV7-2; tentatively, D is TRBD1 (5 bases). Trimming removed 5 bases from V and 3 bases from J, with 14 bases in between. The CDR3 has 14 amino acids. CDR1 and CDR2 from the germline V gene are SGHTA and FQGNSA.

The chain employs TRBV28 and TRBJ1-1; the D gene is possibly TRBD1 (5 bases). CDR3 size: 11 residues. Germline assignment: CDR1 MDHEN and CDR2 SYDVKM. Trimming removed 8 bases at V and 5 bases at J, with 9 bases between. CDR3: CASRTLTEAFF. CDR3 DNA: TGTGCCAGCCGGACATTGACTGAAGCTTTCTTT.

Only a few counts were recorded for this clone. Other nucleotide sequences from this sample produce the same CDR3. The chain recombines TRBV7-9 with TRBJ2-5, with D unclear. Trimming left V 5 bases short and J 4 bases short, with 8 bases between. Germline lookup yields CDR1 SEHNR and CDR2 FQNEAQ (reference sequence). The CDR3 covers 12 residues. The CDR3 protein is CASSPSGETQYF. The CDR3 DNA sequence: TGTGCCAGCAGCCCGTCGGGAGAGACCCAGTACTTC.

V and J are TRBV30 and TRBJ1-1; D is unresolved. The V and J ends lost 0 bases and 0 bases respectively, with 14 bases between them. CDR3 length: 16 residues. Germline values: CDR1 GTSNPN, CDR2 SVGIG (reference sequence). In DNA, the CDR3 is TGTGCCTGGAGTGTACAAGCGGTACGAATGAACACTGAAGCTTTCTTT. This encodes CAWSVQAVRMNTEAFF. The complete variable domain, with remaining parts taken from reference TRBV30 and TRBJ1-1, reads SQTIHQWPATLVQPVGSPLSLECTVEGTSNPNLYWYRQAAGRGLQLLFYSVGIGQISSEVPQNLSASRPQDRQFILSSKKLLLSDSGFYLCAWSVQAVRMNTEAFFGQGTRLTVV.

This chain joins TRBV4-1 and TRBJ2-7; 7 nucleotides agree with TRBD2. Germline V gene lookup returns CDR1 MGHRA and CDR2 YSYEKL. V lost 8 bases and J lost 2; bases outside the gene matches: 6. CDR3 length: 13 amino acids. The CDR3 loop reads CASRASGTYEQYF. The CDR3, as DNA: TGCGCCAGCCGGGCTAGCGGAACCTACGAGCAGTACTTC.